The entry below describes one T cell receptor beta chain. Its target is unknown. V was pared by 6 bases and J by 6 bases, with 13 bases of the junction left unmatched. CDR3 length: 15 amino acids. CDR1 and CDR2 (germline): LGHNT, FRNRAP. TCRdb re-called the 5' RACE reads with MiXCR, one entry per CDR3 protein. The sample holds 130,000 or so distinct CDR3 sequences; over 10% are singletons and the top ten take roughly 4.5%. This specimen belongs to a study of CD8 T cells in ankylosing spondylitis. Overall study findings and caveats: Certain motif variants had earlier been reported in reactive arthritis synovial fluid and blood. According to the report, clones linked to the disease were significantly enriched in matched synovial fluid samples taken from ankylosing spondylitis patients.

This sequence originates from a female donor with ankylosing spondylitis or in good health (not recorded which). The specimen was blood, either unsorted or a sorted T cell fraction (not recorded which). The gene calls are TRBV12-5 and TRBJ1-2; 7 bases map to TRBD1. In nucleotides, the CDR3 is TGTGCTAGTGGCTCACAGGGGTTTTCCTCTAATGGCTACACCTTC. This encodes CASGSQGFSSNGYTF.